The 2 T cell receptor beta chains given below trace back to one sample, sequenced in a study of T cells in localized non-small cell lung cancer (TCRdb year 2020). Libraries were prepared through the immunoSEQ multiplex PCR assay. This is the immuneACCESS table as TCRdb keeps it, with only in-frame sequences that have V and J called. A part of the clones is gone; compared with another copy, unresolved V genes explain less than half, and the rest is unexplained. The sample profile shows around 23,000 clones; approximately 90% of them were found once. Of the sample, around 7% is held by the ten largest clones. Source: peripheral blood, taken before any cancer treatment. The receptors here all came from a woman aged 35 to 75 with stage I lung adenocarcinoma.

This clone was found once. The chain links TRBV19 to TRBJ1-2; 9 bases map to TRBD1. Germline V gene data show CDR1 as LNHDA and CDR2 as SQIVND (reference sequence). This CDR3 is 14 amino acids long. Trimming at V came to 7 bases and at J to 8 bases, leaving 11 bases not matched to a gene. CDR3 protein: CASNPITTGGGYTF. The DNA of the CDR3 is TGTGCCAGTAACCCAATCACGACAGGGGGAGGCTACACCTTC.

V gene TRBV5-1 combines with J gene TRBJ2-1, with TRBD1 as a possible D gene (5 bases). The CDR3 length is 16 residues. Germline CDR1 is SGHRS and CDR2 is YFSETQ. V was trimmed by 5 bases and J by 1 base, leaving 16 bases between them. The DNA for the CDR3 is TGCGCCAGCAGTCTCGCAGGGCAAAGGTCCTACAATGAGCAGTTCTTC. This gives the protein CASSLAGQRSYNEQFF.